Here is one T cell receptor (beta chain) with its context. This CDR3 fails to terminate in the conserved phenylalanine or tryptophan, so it likely reflects a read error. The data were obtained in a study of blood T cells in healthy people across ages. The V end lost 3 bases, the J end lost 5 bases, and 10 bases lay between the germline ends. Germline V gene lookup returns CDR1 LNHDA and CDR2 SQIVND (reference sequence). This CDR3 spans 13 amino acids. Together with a sample-barcoded 5' primer, a J-beta primer mix was included in a second PCR lasting 7 to 11 cycles. Each CDR3 protein is one row after TCRdb ran MiXCR on the 5' RACE reads. The data show roughly 1,000,000 distinct CDR3 sequences, around 27% seen once. Separately, the same data were catalogued under a study of T cells of mothers and their children.

The sample consisted of blood. The sequence was obtained from a girl aged 2 to 10 in good health. The chain employs TRBV19 and TRBJ1-1, with unresolved D. This CDR3 reads CASSIGGGTEAFL. CDR3 coding DNA: TGTGCCAGTAGTATCGGCGGAGGAACTGAAGCTTTCCTT.